Listed here are 32 T cell receptor beta chains from one sample, sequenced in a study of T cell responses to AZD1222 COVID-19 vaccine. TCRdb's copy holds only in-frame clones and misses some; the assay was immunoSEQ multiplex PCR. The sample consists of about 85,000 clones, 80% to 90% of them appearing once. Specimen: peripheral blood, collected on day 0 of MenACWY control vaccination. The receptors here all came from an adult in good health.

The chain recombines TRBV5-4 with TRBJ2-1; 8 bases align to TRBD2. This CDR3 is built from 16 residues. In germline, CDR1 is SGHNT, CDR2 YYREEE (reference sequence). V shed 0 bases and J 1 base; nucleotides not matched to a gene: 3. CDR3 sequence: CASSLASGGSYNEQFF. DNA of the CDR3: TGTGCCAGCAGCTTGGCCAGCGGGGGATCCTACAATGAGCAGTTCTTC. The full variable domain, with the rest looked up from reference TRBV5-4 and TRBJ2-1, is ETGVTQSPTHLIKTRGQQVTLRCSSQSGHNTVSWYQQALGQGPQFIFQYYREEENGRGNFPPRFSGLQFPNYSSELNVNALELDDSALYLCASSLASGGSYNEQFFGPGTRLTVL.

The chain joins TRBV28 to TRBJ1-2, with D maybe TRBD1 (6 bases). V lost 5 bases and J 4 bases, leaving 14 bases between the germline ends. The CDR3 length is 14 residues. Germline V gene sequence: CDR1 MDHEN, CDR2 SYDVKM. CDR3 in amino acids: CASSMGAGPYGYTF. CDR3 sequence (DNA): TGTGCCAGCAGTATGGGGGCCGGACCCTATGGCTACACCTTC.

This rearrangement joins TRBV6-5 to TRBJ2-5, with D perhaps matching TRBD2 (6 bases). Trimming pared 8 bases from V and 3 bases from J, leaving 10 bases between. Per germline, CDR1 MNHEY and CDR2 SVGAGI. This CDR3 spans 12 amino acids. CDR3 protein: CASRTGEETQYF. DNA for the CDR3: TGTGCCAGCCGAACGGGGGAAGAGACCCAGTACTTC.

As to this clone: Other DNA sequences of this sample code for an identical CDR3. The chain is built from TRBV18 and TRBJ2-2, with TRBD2 identical over 12 bases. The CDR3 is 17 amino acids. Looked up from germline, CDR1 is KGHSH and CDR2 is LQKENI. V lost 3 bases, J lost 1 base, and 3 bases stayed unmatched. Written as DNA, the CDR3 is TGTGCCAGCTCACCCACTAGCGGGGGGCTGAACACCGGGGAGCTGTTTTTT. It is translated as CASSPTSGGLNTGELFF.

The rearrangement uses TRBV4-3 and TRBJ1-1; weak D call: TRBD1 (5 bases). The CDR3 has 15 residues. Germline loops: CDR1 LGHNA, CDR2 YSLEER. V was cut by 0 bases and J by 6 bases, with 14 bases left in between. The chain's CDR3 is CASSQERGPEAEAFF. The CDR3 nucleotides read TGCGCCAGCAGCCAAGAAAGGGGCCCCGAGGCTGAAGCTTTCTTT.

This clone was observed once. The chain links TRBV7-7 to TRBJ2-7, with a weak D call TRBD1 (6 bases). Per germline, CDR1 SSHAT and CDR2 FNYEAQ (reference sequence). The CDR3 loop spans 14 amino acids. V lost 5 bases and J 5 bases, leaving 16 bases between the germline ends. This CDR3 reads CASSPGTISHEQYF. The DNA for the CDR3 is TGTGCCAGCAGCCCCGGGACAATATCCCACGAGCAGTACTTC.

V gene TRBV19 combines with J gene TRBJ1-5, with 8 bases aligning to TRBD1. The J segment lost 3 bases and the V segment lost 8 bases, leaving 6 bases of the junction unmatched. CDR1 is LNHDA and CDR2 is SQIVND in the germline V gene (reference sequence). This CDR3 contains 14 residues. The CDR3 DNA follows: TGTGCCAGTGAGGACAGGGTCTACAATCAGCCCCAGCATTTT. As protein: CASEDRVYNQPQHF.

The chain couples TRBV3-1 (or the pseudogene TRBV3-2) to TRBJ2-7, with D tentatively TRBD2 (6 bases). Trimming took 2 bases from V and 0 from J, leaving 14 bases between them. The CDR3 has 16 residues. Germline V lookup: CDR1 LGHDT, CDR2 YNNKEL (reference sequence). The CDR3 loop is CASSQHSGTSSYEQYF. The CDR3 nucleotides read TGTGCCAGCAGCCAACATAGCGGAACAAGCTCCTACGAGCAGTACTTC.

This chain connects TRBV7-2 to TRBJ1-1; 8 nucleotides match TRBD1. V gave up 5 bases and J gave up 5 bases; unmatched junction bases: 10. This CDR3 has 15 amino acids. Germline CDR1 SGHTA, CDR2 FQGNSA. CDR3 loop: CASSATTGGWTEAFF. The CDR3 DNA reads as TGTGCCAGCAGCGCGACCACAGGGGGATGGACTGAAGCTTTCTTT.

The J gene is TRBJ1-3, the V gene TRBV6-1, with D perhaps matching TRBD1 (5 bases). The CDR3 has 14 residues. CDR1 and CDR2 (germline): MNHNS, SASEGT. The germline V and J ends were trimmed by 6 bases and 4 bases, with 13 bases remaining between them. DNA of the CDR3: TGTGCCAGCAGGCTCACAGGCGACGGAAACACCATATATTTT. This encodes CASRLTGDGNTIYF.

This clone was counted a few times. The gene calls are TRBV5-6 and TRBJ2-7; the D gene is possibly TRBD1 (6 bases). Germline V gives CDR1 SGHDT, CDR2 YYEEEE. V was cut by 3 bases and J by 4 bases, with 14 bases left in between. CDR3 length equals 14 residues. CDR3 nucleotide sequence: TGTGCCAGCAGCTACGACACAGGGACATACGAGCAGTACTTC. Its protein is CASSYDTGTYEQYF.

The sample holds one count of this clone. The V gene is TRBV30, the J gene TRBJ2-7; no definite D call. The CDR3 is 12 residues long. The V end lost 2 bases, the J end lost 6 bases, and 11 bases lay between the germline ends. Germline V gene lookup returns CDR1 GTSNPN and CDR2 SVGIG (reference sequence). CDR3 bases: TGTGCCTGGAGTACCCGGGTCTCCGAGCAGTACTTC. It codes for CAWSTRVSEQYF.

This clone was detected once. The rearrangement links TRBV13 to TRBJ2-3; D is ambiguous. The V end lost 1 base, the J end lost 5 bases, and 7 bases lay between the germline ends. The CDR3 totals 13 residues. Per germline, CDR1 PRHDT and CDR2 FYEKMQ (reference sequence). Here the CDR3 reads CASSLDPKDTQYF. The CDR3 region has the DNA TGTGCCAGCAGCTTAGATCCTAAAGATACGCAGTATTTT.

The chain uses TRBV28 and TRBJ1-5, with TRBD1 as a possible D gene (6 bases). The CDR3 covers 14 residues. The V end was cut by 7 bases, the J end by 7 bases, with 17 bases between. The germline gives CDR1 MDHEN, CDR2 SYDVKM. As DNA, the CDR3 is TGTGCCAGCAACCTTGGGGGGGCATTCCAGCCCCAGCATTTT. Translation gives CASNLGGAFQPQHF.

As DNA, the CDR3 is TGTGCCAGCAGTAGGAGGGTGGGGGACACTGAAGCTTTCTTT. Its translation: CASSRRVGDTEAFF. The chain joins TRBV27 to TRBJ1-1, with D possibly matching TRBD1 (5 bases). The CDR3 consists of 14 residues. CDR1 and CDR2 (germline): MNHEY, SMNVEV (reference sequence). V gave up 5 bases and J gave up 3 bases, with 13 bases separating them.

The chain employs TRBV4-1 and TRBJ1-4; TRBD1 might be the D (6 bases). This CDR3 is built from 18 residues. The ends were cut back, 5 bases at V and 3 bases at J, with 22 bases in the middle. Germline CDR1 and CDR2: MGHRA and YSYEKL. DNA for the CDR3: TGCGCCAGCAGCGCTACAAGAACCACAGGGATCGCTAATGAAAAACTGTTTTTT. Amino acids: CASSATRTTGIANEKLFF.

The chain carries TRBV7-2 and TRBJ1-6; possible D gene TRBD1, 6 bases. The CDR3 is made up of 16 amino acids. V dropped 5 bases and J dropped 6 bases, with 17 bases sitting between them. Per the germline V gene, CDR1 is SGHTA and CDR2 is FQGNSA. CDR3 region: CASSPRGGQLNSPLHF. The CDR3 DNA reads TGTGCCAGCAGCCCAAGAGGGGGGCAACTTAATTCACCCCTCCACTTT.

V is TRBV7-2 and J is TRBJ2-5; 8 nucleotides align to TRBD1. The CDR3 spans 14 residues. The germline V gene has CDR1 SGHTA and CDR2 FQGNSA. The ends lost 5 bases at V and 4 bases at J; junction bases unmatched: 6. The CDR3 loop is CASSPFQGAETQYF. DNA of the CDR3: TGTGCCAGCAGCCCCTTCCAGGGGGCAGAGACCCAGTACTTC.

This rearrangement joins TRBV27 to TRBJ1-5; a possible D gene is TRBD1 (6 bases). Trimming removed 5 bases from V and 8 bases from J, with 22 bases in between. CDR1 and CDR2 from the germline V gene are MNHEY and SMNVEV (reference sequence). The CDR3 contains 16 residues. The CDR3 reads CASSPSTGHPLKPQHF. Written as DNA, the CDR3 is TGTGCCAGCAGTCCCTCTACAGGGCATCCCCTTAAGCCCCAGCATTTT.

This chain uses TRBV7-2 with TRBJ2-2; 15 bases are a match to TRBD2. The CDR3 loop spans 19 amino acids. V gave up 5 bases and J gave up 1 base; unmatched junction bases: 8. Germline V lookup: CDR1 SGHTA, CDR2 FQGNSA. The CDR3 DNA follows: TGTGCCAGCAGCATCCGGACTAGCGGGGGGGCCGGGAACACCGGGGAGCTGTTTTTT. Translating gives CASSIRTSGGAGNTGELFF.

This clone was observed once. This chain links TRBV15 with TRBJ2-5; 10 bases agree with TRBD1. In germline, CDR1 is LNHNV, CDR2 YYDKDF (reference sequence). The CDR3 contains 14 residues. Trimming took 9 bases from V and 2 from J; bases not matched to a gene: 6. The CDR3 sequence is CATLDRGQQETQYF. The CDR3 nucleotides read TGTGCCACTCTCGACAGGGGGCAGCAAGAGACCCAGTACTTC.

The CDR3: CASSLSQWGEQYF. CDR3 bases: TGTGCCAGCAGCTTATCACAGTGGGGCGAGCAGTACTTC. The V gene is TRBV11-3, the J gene TRBJ2-7; D remains ambiguous. Deletions cut 2 bases from V and 6 bases from J, with 11 bases between. Germline V gene lookup returns CDR1 SGHNT and CDR2 YENEEA. CDR3 length equals 13 residues.

The V call is TRBV29-1, the J call TRBJ1-1, with 8 bases matching TRBD1. Germline CDR1 reads SQVTM; CDR2 reads ANQGSEA. V trimming: 3 bases; J trimming: 0 bases; junction bases outside the gene matches: 6. The CDR3 runs to 15 residues. CDR3: CSVDPGQVMNTEAFF. The CDR3 DNA follows: TGCAGCGTTGATCCGGGACAGGTAATGAACACTGAAGCTTTCTTT.

The chain links TRBV2 to TRBJ2-1, with D tentatively TRBD1 or TRBD2 (5 bases each). Per the germline V gene, CDR1 is SNHLY and CDR2 is FYNNEI. V was trimmed by 3 bases and J by 2 bases, leaving 11 bases between them. This CDR3 contains 15 residues. This CDR3 is CASSEGEMAYNEQFF. DNA for the CDR3: TGTGCCAGCAGTGAGGGGGAAATGGCCTACAATGAGCAGTTCTTC.

This clone was detected only once. The rearrangement links TRBV6-4 to TRBJ2-3, with D possibly being TRBD2 (6 bases). Looked up from germline, CDR1 is MRHNA and CDR2 is SNTAGT. The CDR3 is made up of 14 amino acids. V gave up 0 bases and J gave up 8 bases, with 12 bases separating them. CDR3 sequence: CASSDSVAGTTQYF. The CDR3 nucleotides are TGTGCCAGCAGTGACTCGGTGGCGGGGACTACGCAGTATTTT.

The V gene is TRBV6-6, the J gene TRBJ1-1; 9 bases align to TRBD1. Trimming at V came to 2 bases and at J to 4 bases, leaving 8 bases not matched to a gene. CDR3 size: 16 residues. Germline V gene lookup returns CDR1 MNHNY and CDR2 SVGAGI (reference sequence). CDR3 residues: CASSYRTGTGTTEAFF. The CDR3 DNA reads TGTGCCAGCAGTTACCGCACCGGGACAGGGACCACTGAAGCTTTCTTT.

The genes are TRBV30 and TRBJ1-2, with 12 bases fitting TRBD1. This CDR3 spans 13 amino acids. The V gene's germline CDR1 is GTSNPN and CDR2 SVGIG (reference sequence). The V segment lost 2 bases and the J segment 12 bases; nucleotides outside the gene matches: 7. The CDR3 DNA follows: TGTGCCTGGAGTAAGGGGACAGGGGGCTTCGACACCTTC. It translates to CAWSKGTGGFDTF. The whole variable domain, remainder taken from reference TRBV30 and TRBJ1-2, is SQTIHQWPATLVQPVGSPLSLECTVEGTSNPNLYWYRQAAGRGLQLLFYSVGIGQISSEVPQNLSASRPQDRQFILSSKKLLLSDSGFYLCAWSKGTGGFDTFGSGTRLTVV.

The rearrangement joins TRBV4-1 to TRBJ2-2; 9 bases match TRBD1. The CDR3 extends over 18 amino acids. Losses at the gene ends were 3 bases for V and 6 bases for J; bases not matched to a gene: 14. Germline CDR1 reads MGHRA; CDR2 reads YSYEKL. CDR3 in amino acids: CASSQGTGIAGRAGELFF. The CDR3 nucleotides read TGCGCCAGCAGCCAGGGGACAGGGATAGCGGGCAGGGCCGGGGAGCTGTTTTTT.

Regarding this clone: An end of the junction differs from the germline gene, which may be a read error. The CDR3 here is CASSLDSKTGKLF. The CDR3 DNA reads as TGTGCCAGCAGCTTAGATAGCAAGACAGGAAAACTTTTT. The chain links TRBV7-2 to TRBJ1-1; tentative D call: TRBD1 (6 bases). The CDR3 totals 13 residues. Germline V gene lookup returns CDR1 SGHTA and CDR2 FQGNSA.

The J gene is TRBJ1-1, the V gene TRBV6-1; weak D call: TRBD1 (6 bases). The length of the CDR3 is 19 residues. V lost 2 bases, J lost 4 bases, and 26 bases lay in between. CDR1 is MNHNS, CDR2 SASEGT, per germline. This chain's CDR3 is CASSELPHWTARLATEAFF. CDR3 bases: TGTGCCAGCAGTGAACTTCCCCACTGGACAGCTAGACTGGCCACTGAAGCTTTCTTT.

The V gene is TRBV30, the J gene TRBJ1-1; D is uncertain. The CDR3 has 13 amino acids. Germline V gives CDR1 GTSNPN, CDR2 SVGIG (reference sequence). The V end was cut by 1 base, the J end by 2 bases, with 8 bases between. The CDR3 DNA reads TGTGCCTGGAGTGGCCAAAGAAACACTGAAGCTTTCTTT. Its translation: CAWSGQRNTEAFF.

The V gene is TRBV6-2 or TRBV6-3, the J gene TRBJ1-4; maybe TRBD1 (6 bases). The germline V gene has CDR1 MNHEY and CDR2 SVGEGT. The CDR3 loop spans 16 amino acids. V was trimmed by 2 bases and J by 1 base, leaving 11 bases between them. CDR3 in amino acids: CASSYGPRGTNEKLFF. The CDR3 DNA is TGTGCCAGCAGTTACGGTCCCAGGGGAACTAATGAAAAACTGTTTTTT.